The 10 T cell receptor beta chains listed next were all sequenced from one sample in a study of cytomegalovirus exposure and HLA in healthy donors. The data were produced by immunoSEQ multiplex PCR, yet TCRdb's version contains in-frame clones alone and is incomplete. The repertoire has some 290,000 clones, roughly 86% of them found once; the top ten carry about 0.96%. Sequenced input: PBMCs. The receptor set was obtained from a young man in good health and CMV-seronegative.

The chain recombines TRBV15 with TRBJ2-1; 8 bases match TRBD2. With V trimmed by 2 bases and J by 8 bases, 5 bases remained unmatched. The CDR3 has 14 residues. Germline loops: CDR1 LNHNV, CDR2 YYDKDF (reference sequence). The CDR3 DNA reads TGTGCCACCAGCAGAACCGGACTAGCACATGAGCAGTTCTTC. This encodes CATSRTGLAHEQFF.

This clone showed up just a few times. The V and J genes are TRBV7-2 and TRBJ2-7; D may be TRBD1 (5 bases). Trimming cost V 3 bases and J 5 bases, with 23 bases left between them. Germline loops: CDR1 SGHTA, CDR2 FQGNSA. This CDR3 has 17 residues. Here the CDR3 reads CASSFTTSPQGLDEQYF. CDR3 nucleotide sequence: TGTGCCAGCAGCTTCACCACGAGCCCGCAGGGTCTGGACGAGCAGTACTTC.

The genes are TRBV11-3 and TRBJ2-3; no clear D gene. Trimming shortened V by 0 bases and J by 4 bases, and 8 bases separated the two germline ends. Per germline, CDR1 SGHNT and CDR2 YENEEA. The CDR3 runs to 14 residues. The CDR3 reads CASSLERGSDTQYF. The CDR3 nucleotides read TGTGCCAGCAGCTTAGAAAGAGGCTCAGATACGCAGTATTTT.

The chain couples TRBV11-2 to TRBJ2-4; 7 nucleotides agree with TRBD2. V gave up 5 bases and J gave up 6 bases; unmatched junction bases: 4. In germline, CDR1 is SGHAT, CDR2 FQNNGV. This CDR3 is 13 amino acids long. CDR3 nucleotide sequence: TGTGCCAGCAGCCCCCCGGGGGGAAACATTCAGTACTTC. It codes for CASSPPGGNIQYF.

In its sample, this clone was seen a few times. The chain carries TRBV27 and TRBJ2-7, with a possible D match to TRBD1 (6 bases). Trimming stripped 6 bases from V and 1 base from J, with 10 bases between. The CDR3 runs to 13 residues. Germline loops: CDR1 MNHEY, CDR2 SMNVEV (reference sequence). The CDR3 region is CASRYRASYEQYF. CDR3 nucleotides: TGTGCCAGCAGGTACAGGGCGTCCTACGAGCAGTACTTC.

The CDR3 nucleotides read TGCGCCAGCAGCCAGGCCGGGACAAGGGCAGGTACGCAGTATTTT. Its protein product is CASSQAGTRAGTQYF. J is TRBJ2-3 and V is TRBV4-3, with D perhaps TRBD1 (6 bases). The V gene lost 3 bases and the J gene lost 8 bases, with 18 bases spanning the gap. Germline V gene sequence: CDR1 LGHNA, CDR2 YSLEER. The CDR3 has 15 amino acids.

This sequence joins TRBV7-9 and TRBJ2-1; a possible D gene is TRBD1 (7 bases). Trimming took 4 bases from V and 5 from J, leaving 9 bases between them. This CDR3 spans 13 amino acids. CDR1 and CDR2 from the germline V gene are SEHNR and FQNEAQ (reference sequence). The CDR3 loop is CASSSRGDNEQFF. The DNA for the CDR3 is TGTGCCAGCAGCTCCAGGGGGGACAATGAGCAGTTCTTC.

The chain uses TRBV5-1 and TRBJ1-2; TRBD1 aligns across 9 bases. The CDR3 loop spans 16 amino acids. The ends lost 6 bases at V and 0 bases at J; junction bases unmatched: 9. Looked up from germline, CDR1 is SGHRS and CDR2 is YFSETQ. The CDR3 bases are TGCGCCAGCACCAGGACCGGGACAGGGTCTAACTATGGCTACACCTTC. It translates to CASTRTGTGSNYGYTF.

This clone showed up just once. The genes are TRBV5-7 and TRBJ2-7, with D unresolved. TRBV5-7 is identified as an open reading frame with a role that is uncertain. The germline V and J ends were trimmed by 7 bases and 0 bases, with 20 bases remaining between them. The CDR3 consists of 16 residues. The CDR3 coding sequence is TGTGCCAGCGGATCATGGATCAGAGGTAGCTCCTACGAGCAGTACTTC. Protein sequence: CASGSWIRGSSYEQYF.

The chain recombines TRBV27 with TRBJ2-3; 8 nucleotides line up with TRBD1. CDR3 size: 18 residues. CDR1 MNHEY and CDR2 SMNVEV come from the germline V gene (reference sequence). V trimming: 5 bases; J trimming: 4 bases; junction bases outside the gene matches: 17. The CDR3 sequence: CASSMPRLAGGSPDTQYF. CDR3 in DNA: TGTGCCAGCAGTATGCCCCGTTTGGCAGGGGGCAGTCCAGATACGCAGTATTTT.